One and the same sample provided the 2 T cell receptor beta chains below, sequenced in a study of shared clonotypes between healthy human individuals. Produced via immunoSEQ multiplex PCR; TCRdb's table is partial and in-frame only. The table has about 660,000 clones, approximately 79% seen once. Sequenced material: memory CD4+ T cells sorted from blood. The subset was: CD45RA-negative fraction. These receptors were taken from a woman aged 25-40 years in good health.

CDR3: CASSFSRGSLVGYTF. DNA for the CDR3: TGTGCCAGCAGCTTCAGCAGGGGGAGTCTCGTTGGCTACACCTTC. The chain uses TRBV5-8 and TRBJ1-2; 7 bases match TRBD1. V lost 2 bases and J lost 7; bases outside the gene matches: 11. The CDR3 has 15 amino acids. Per the germline V gene, CDR1 is SGHTS and CDR2 is YDEGEE. The variable domain in full, with the rest retrieved from reference TRBV5-8 and TRBJ1-2, is EAGVTQSPTHLIKTRGQQATLRCSPISGHTSVYWYQQALGLGLQFLLWYDEGEERNRGNFPPRFSGRQFPNYSSELNVNALELEDSALYLCASSFSRGSLVGYTFGSGTRLTVV.

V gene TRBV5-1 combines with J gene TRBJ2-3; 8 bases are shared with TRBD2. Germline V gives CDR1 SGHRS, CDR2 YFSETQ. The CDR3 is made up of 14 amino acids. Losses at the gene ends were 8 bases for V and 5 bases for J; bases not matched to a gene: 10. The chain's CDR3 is CASTTGGPEDTQYF. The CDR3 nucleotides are TGCGCCAGTACCACGGGAGGGCCGGAAGATACGCAGTATTTT.